The rows below give T cell receptor beta chains drawn from one sample of a study of T cell repertoires in cytomegalovirus infection. TCRdb fed the reads into MiXCR, producing one record per CDR3 protein. Of under 200,000 distinct CDR3 sequences in the sample, roughly a fifth were seen once. Their antigens remain unidentified. Sequencing was performed on CD8+ T cells from cultured PBMCs, taken from culture after CMV antigen stimulation. These receptors were collected from a human donor in good health (CMV status not recorded). Some clones in this sample may be carry-over from other donors' samples. Both conserved end residues are part of each CDR3. D genes are given only for firm matches. Some rows mark clone size as missing; the rest say once, few, many or name a class of expanded clone.

d_call j_call v_call clone_size cdr3_aa cdr3_nt
- TRBJ2-1 TRBV27 - CASSPAWSYNEQFF TGTGCCAGCAGTCCCGCTTGGTCATACAATGAGCAGTTCTTC
- TRBJ2-7 TRBV5-5 few CASSLGAFYEQYF TGTGCCAGCAGCTTAGGGGCTTTCTACGAGCAGTACTTC
- TRBJ1-5 TRBV19 - CASSIGVNQPQHF TGTGCCAGTAGTATCGGGGTCAATCAGCCCCAGCATTTT
- TRBJ2-2 TRBV19 few CASSTLIGGRNTGELFF TGTGCCAGTAGTACCCTCATTGGGGGGAGAAACACCGGGGAGCTGTTTTTT
- TRBJ2-6 TRBV12-3/TRBV12-4 few CASSLAGDGANVLTF TGTGCCAGCAGTTTAGCAGGGGATGGGGCCAACGTCCTGACTTTC
- TRBJ1-1 TRBV4-1 - CASSQGPILNTEAFF TGCGCCAGCAGCCAAGGGCCCATTTTGAACACTGAAGCTTTCTTT
- TRBJ2-3 TRBV7-9 few CASSPFVRGDPSTDTQYF TGTGCCAGCAGCCCCTTCGTGAGGGGCGATCCTAGCACAGATACGCAGTATTTT
- TRBJ1-1 TRBV6-5 few CASSRKPGHTEAFF TGTGCCAGCAGCCGAAAACCAGGGCACACTGAAGCTTTCTTT
- TRBJ2-2 TRBV7-9 - CASSLDGGAGELFF TGTGCCAGCAGCTTGGACGGCGGGGCCGGGGAGCTGTTTTTT
- TRBJ2-5 TRBV9 once CASSAPVQETQYF TGTGCCAGCAGCGCCCCGGTCCAAGAGACCCAGTACTTC
TRBD1 TRBJ2-1 TRBV10-3 - CAIRPGTELSYNEQFF TGTGCCATCAGACCCGGGACAGAGCTTTCCTACAATGAGCAGTTCTTC
- TRBJ2-7 TRBV7-9 - CASSLGQTPSHEQYF TGTGCCAGCAGCTTGGGGCAGACCCCCTCTCACGAGCAGTACTTC
- TRBJ1-6 TRBV27 - CASRAPRGERNSPLHF TGTGCCAGCCGTGCTCCCCGGGGGGAACGTAATTCACCCCTCCACTTT
- TRBJ1-5 TRBV7-8 - CASSFNTGSSNQPQHF TGTGCCAGCAGCTTCAATACAGGGAGCTCGAATCAGCCCCAGCATTTT
- TRBJ1-2 TRBV12-3/TRBV12-4 - CASSFPSNYGYTF TGTGCCAGCAGTTTTCCCTCTAACTATGGCTACACCTTC
- TRBJ2-5 TRBV6-5 few CASSYFSQETQYF TGTGCCAGCAGTTACTTTAGCCAAGAGACCCAGTACTTC
- TRBJ1-1 TRBV6-6 once CASSYSQGGWTEAFF TGTGCCAGCAGTTACTCGCAGGGAGGATGGACTGAAGCTTTCTTT
- TRBJ1-2 TRBV6-8 few CASSYGVERPSVGYTF TGTGCCAGCAGTTACGGGGTCGAACGGCCCTCGGTTGGCTACACCTTC
TRBD1 TRBJ1-1 TRBV6-6 - CASRPGQGFFVNTEAFF TGTGCCAGCAGACCGGGACAGGGTTTTTTTGTCAACACTGAAGCTTTCTTT
- TRBJ2-5 TRBV11-2 - CASSPSGTLQETQYF TGTGCCAGCAGCCCGTCCGGGACATTACAAGAGACCCAGTACTTC
TRBD1 TRBJ1-5 TRBV7-2 few CASSRRQGGNQPQHF TGTGCCAGCAGCAGAAGACAGGGTGGCAATCAGCCCCAGCATTTT
- TRBJ2-1 TRBV6-2/TRBV6-3 - CASSYRGFLQNEQFF TGTGCCAGCAGTTATCGGGGCTTCCTTCAGAATGAGCAGTTCTTC
TRBD1 TRBJ1-5 TRBV7-9 few CASSLEMDRDRGPQHF TGTGCCAGCAGCTTAGAGATGGACAGGGACCGAGGGCCCCAGCATTTT
- TRBJ1-2 TRBV15 - CATSRTGFLRYGYTF TGTGCCACCAGCAGAACAGGGTTCCTACGTTATGGCTACACCTTC
- TRBJ2-1 TRBV5-6 - CDSSLGDSYNEQFF TGTGACAGCAGCTTGGGAGACAGTTACAATGAGCAGTTCTTC
TRBD1 TRBJ2-2 TRBV20-1 - CCARQGHTGELFF TGCTGCGCCCGACAGGGGCACACCGGGGAGCTGTTTTTT
- TRBJ2-7 TRBV4-3 - CASSQFVAYEQYF TGCGCCAGCAGCCAATTTGTGGCCTACGAGCAGTACTTC
TRBD2 TRBJ2-1 TRBV6-1 - CASSYAGVFSYNEQFF TGTGCCAGCAGTTACGCGGGGGTCTTCTCCTACAATGAGCAGTTCTTC
TRBD2 TRBJ2-3 TRBV7-9 few CASSSLAGGGDTQYF TGTGCCAGCAGCTCCCTAGCGGGGGGGGGAGATACGCAGTATTTT
- TRBJ2-2 TRBV7-9 - CASSLSERELFF TGTGCCAGCAGCTTATCCGAGCGGGAGCTGTTTTTT
- TRBJ2-3 TRBV7-2 - CASRSRGGPPDTQYF TGTGCCAGCAGATCCCGGGGCGGGCCTCCAGATACGCAGTATTTT
TRBD1 TRBJ2-1 TRBV7-2 many CASSHLGTAQEQFF TGTGCCAGCAGCCATTTGGGGACAGCCCAAGAGCAGTTCTTC
- TRBJ1-1 TRBV7-2 - CASRPGVLNTEAFF TGTGCCAGCAGGCCAGGGGTTCTGAACACTGAAGCTTTCTTT
TRBD2 TRBJ2-7 TRBV7-2 few CASRWGGGGIDEQYF TGTGCCAGCAGGTGGGGAGGCGGGGGTATTGACGAGCAGTACTTC
TRBD1 TRBJ2-7 TRBV29-1 - CSVVLRQGYEQYF TGCAGCGTTGTTCTAAGACAGGGCTACGAGCAGTACTTC
TRBD1 TRBJ1-1 TRBV7-9 many CASRPTGGREAFF TGTGCCAGCAGACCGACAGGGGGGCGTGAAGCTTTCTTT
TRBD1 TRBJ1-5 TRBV7-2 - CATSEGDRGPYSNQPQHF TGTGCCACCTCAGAGGGGGACAGGGGGCCATATAGCAATCAGCCCCAGCATTTT
TRBD1 TRBJ2-3 TRBV19 few CASSPGTATFTDTQYF TGTGCCAGTAGTCCCGGGACAGCTACTTTCACAGATACGCAGTATTTT
- TRBJ2-2 TRBV9 - CASSVRLEGNTGELFF TGTGCCAGCAGCGTAAGACTCGAAGGGAACACCGGGGAGCTGTTTTTT
- TRBJ1-6 TRBV7-6 - CASSLTLPGTQNSPLHF TGTGCCAGCAGCTTAACCCTACCCGGGACACAAAATTCACCCCTCCACTTT
- TRBJ2-1 TRBV4-1 few CASSQEGLQYNEQFF TGCGCCAGCAGCCAAGAGGGTCTACAGTACAATGAGCAGTTCTTC
TRBD1 TRBJ1-1 TRBV7-2 few CASSLQGVGEAFF TGTGCCAGCAGCTTACAGGGGGTCGGTGAAGCTTTCTTT
- TRBJ1-1 TRBV7-2 - CASSEEEIMNTEAFF TGTGCCAGCAGCGAAGAGGAGATTATGAACACTGAAGCTTTCTTT
- TRBJ1-2 TRBV12-3/TRBV12-4 many CASFGGSYGYTF TGTGCCAGCTTTGGGGGATCCTATGGCTACACCTTC
- TRBJ1-4 TRBV27 few CASSLEGNEKLFF TGTGCCAGCAGTCTGGAGGGAAATGAAAAACTGTTTTTT
- TRBJ1-2 TRBV7-2 - CASDQGVYGYTF TGTGCCAGCGACCAGGGAGTTTATGGCTACACCTTC
TRBD2 TRBJ2-3 TRBV7-9 - CATQLGLAGEMIFTDTQYF TGTGCCACACAACTTGGACTAGCGGGGGAGATGATCTTCACAGATACGCAGTATTTT
- TRBJ2-7 TRBV12-3/TRBV12-4 - CASSFEGPSYEQYF TGTGCCAGCAGTTTTGAGGGCCCCTCCTACGAGCAGTACTTC
- TRBJ2-3 TRBV20-1 - CSARLLDSPGTDTQYF TGCAGTGCTCGCTTACTCGACAGCCCGGGGACAGATACGCAGTATTTT
TRBD2 TRBJ2-1 TRBV7-9 few CASTLSGEATYNEQFF TGTGCCAGCACTCTCAGCGGGGAGGCCACTTACAATGAGCAGTTCTTC
- TRBJ1-5 TRBV4-1 few CASSQGISKQLPQHF TGCGCCAGCAGCCAAGGGATTTCAAAGCAATTGCCCCAGCATTTT
- TRBJ1-1 TRBV7-8 few CASSSTDRNLRAFF TGTGCCAGCAGCTCAACCGACAGGAACTTAAGAGCTTTCTTT
TRBD2 TRBJ2-3 TRBV7-6 few CASRPAGAGTTDTQYF TGTGCCAGCAGACCCGCGGGAGCGGGGACTACAGATACGCAGTATTTT
TRBD1 TRBJ1-2 TRBV6-1 few CASSYTGTGYGYTF TGTGCCAGCAGTTATACCGGGACAGGGTACGGCTACACCTTC
TRBD1 TRBJ2-7 TRBV7-3 few CASSFTGGLVDEQYF TGTGCCAGCAGTTTTACAGGGGGCTTGGTCGACGAGCAGTACTTC
- TRBJ1-1 TRBV12-3/TRBV12-4 few CASSSTTENTEAFF TGTGCCAGCAGCTCTACGACAGAGAACACTGAAGCTTTCTTT
- TRBJ1-5 TRBV7-2 - CASSPETVPNQPQHF TGTGCCAGCAGCCCCGAGACAGTTCCAAATCAGCCCCAGCATTTT
- TRBJ1-6 TRBV4-1 - CASSPRDSNSPLHF TGCGCCAGCAGCCCCCGGGATTCAAATTCACCCCTCCACTTT
- TRBJ2-7 TRBV4-2 - CASSQEMAGRYEQYF TGTGCCAGCAGCCAAGAGATGGCGGGGCGATACGAGCAGTACTTC
- TRBJ2-1 TRBV7-9 - CASSSTGALQFF TGTGCCAGCAGCTCTACGGGGGCTCTTCAGTTCTTC